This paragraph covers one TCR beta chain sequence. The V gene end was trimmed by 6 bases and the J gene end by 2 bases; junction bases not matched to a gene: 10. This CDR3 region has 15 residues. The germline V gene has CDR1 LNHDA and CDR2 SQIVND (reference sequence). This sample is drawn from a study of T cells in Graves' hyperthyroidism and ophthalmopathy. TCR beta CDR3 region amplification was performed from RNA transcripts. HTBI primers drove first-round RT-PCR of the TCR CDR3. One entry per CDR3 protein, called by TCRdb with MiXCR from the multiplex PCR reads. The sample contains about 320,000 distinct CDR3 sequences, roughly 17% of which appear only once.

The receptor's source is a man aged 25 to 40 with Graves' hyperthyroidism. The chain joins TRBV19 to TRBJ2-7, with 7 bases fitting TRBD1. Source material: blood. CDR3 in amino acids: CASSDRVKSPYEQYF. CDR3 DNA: TGTGCCAGTAGCGACAGGGTCAAGAGTCCCTACGAGCAGTACTTC.